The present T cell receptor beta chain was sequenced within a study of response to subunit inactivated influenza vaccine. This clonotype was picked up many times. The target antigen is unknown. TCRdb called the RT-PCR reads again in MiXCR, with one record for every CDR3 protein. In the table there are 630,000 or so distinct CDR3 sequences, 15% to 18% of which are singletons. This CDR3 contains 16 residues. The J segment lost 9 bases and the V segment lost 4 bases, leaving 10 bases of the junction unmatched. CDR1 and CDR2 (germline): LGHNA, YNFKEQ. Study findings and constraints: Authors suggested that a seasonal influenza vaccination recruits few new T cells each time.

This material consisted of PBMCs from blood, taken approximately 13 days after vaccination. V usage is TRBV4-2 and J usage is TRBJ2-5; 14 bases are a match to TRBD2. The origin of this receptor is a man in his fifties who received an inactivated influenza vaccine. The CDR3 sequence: CASSREPLGLAGAQYF. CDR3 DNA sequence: TGTGCCAGCAGCCGGGAACCTCTGGGACTAGCGGGGGCCCAGTACTTC.